This TCR beta chain was recorded in a study of regulatory T cells in long-lasting Graves disease. Study-wide points: More public clonotypes were shared by persistent patients (around 2,500) than by new patients (about 970).

For TCR beta, libraries came from iRepertoire HTBI primers and Arm-PCR of CDR3 regions. TCRdb reprocessed the multiplex PCR reads with MiXCR, giving one entry per CDR3 protein. The sample holds 360,000 or so distinct CDR3 sequences, about 10% seen once. Trimming left V 1 base short and J 7 bases short, with 8 bases between. Germline V gene data show CDR1 as SGHNT and CDR2 as YENEEA. This CDR3 comprises 13 residues. The table lists this clonotype with many counts. Its antigen remains unidentified. Time point defined: newly diagnosed GD, antithyroid drugs for less than 3 months. Construction of the TCR library relied on RNA isolated from PBMCs. The sample was also linked to a second study, of T cells in Graves' hyperthyroidism and ophthalmopathy.

The source is a woman between 18 and 29 years old with Graves disease. This chain connects TRBV11-3 to TRBJ2-1, with no clear D. The source material was peripheral blood mononuclear cells (PBMCs), sampled at new diagnosis, from a patient treated with antithyroid drugs. Here the CDR3 DNA reads TGTGCCAGCAGCTTAGGTCTGATGAATGAGCAGTTCTTC. It is translated as CASSLGLMNEQFF.